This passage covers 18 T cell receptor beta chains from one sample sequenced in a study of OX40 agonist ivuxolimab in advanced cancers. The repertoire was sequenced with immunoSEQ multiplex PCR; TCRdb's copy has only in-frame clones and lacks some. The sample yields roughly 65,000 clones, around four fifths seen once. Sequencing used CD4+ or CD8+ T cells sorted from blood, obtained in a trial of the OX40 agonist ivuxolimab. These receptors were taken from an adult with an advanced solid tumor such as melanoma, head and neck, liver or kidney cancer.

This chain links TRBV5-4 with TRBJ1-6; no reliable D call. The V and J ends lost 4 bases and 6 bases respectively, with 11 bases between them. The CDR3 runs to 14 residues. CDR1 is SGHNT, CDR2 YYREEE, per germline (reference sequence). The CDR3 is CASSPEALNSPLHF. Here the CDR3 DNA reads TGTGCCAGCAGCCCGGAGGCACTTAATTCACCCCTCCACTTT.

The DNA of the CDR3 is TGTGCCAGCAGCTTGGGTCGGGGAACGGGGTCGGGCAATGAGCAGTTCTTC. Residues: CASSLGRGTGSGNEQFF. This rearrangement joins TRBV11-3 to TRBJ2-1; D perhaps matches TRBD2 (5 bases). Germline lookup yields CDR1 SGHNT and CDR2 YENEEA. The V end was cut by 3 bases, the J end by 6 bases, with 21 bases between. The length of the CDR3 is 17 residues.

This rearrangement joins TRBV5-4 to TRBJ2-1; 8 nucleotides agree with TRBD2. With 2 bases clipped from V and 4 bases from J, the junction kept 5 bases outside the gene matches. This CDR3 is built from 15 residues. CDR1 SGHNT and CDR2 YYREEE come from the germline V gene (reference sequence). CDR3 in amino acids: CASSLKRGPYNEQFF. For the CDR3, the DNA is TGTGCCAGCAGCTTAAAGCGGGGGCCTTACAATGAGCAGTTCTTC.

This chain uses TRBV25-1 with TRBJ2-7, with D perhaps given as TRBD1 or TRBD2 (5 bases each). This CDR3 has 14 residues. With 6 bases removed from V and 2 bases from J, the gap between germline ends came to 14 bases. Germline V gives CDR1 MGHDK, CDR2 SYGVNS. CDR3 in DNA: TGTGCCAGCAGCAAGCCCGGGACCGCCTACGAGCAGTACTTC. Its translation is CASSKPGTAYEQYF.

The CDR3 region is CASSIPGQGYEQYF. CDR3 nucleotide sequence: TGTGCCAGCAGCATACCGGGACAGGGCTACGAGCAGTACTTC. The chain uses TRBV7-9 and TRBJ2-7; 9 nucleotides line up with TRBD1. The CDR3 length is 14 residues. J was trimmed by 3 bases and V by 5 bases; bases with no gene match: 5. The germline CDR1 and CDR2 sequences are SEHNR and FQNEAQ (reference sequence). Filled out from reference TRBV7-9 and TRBJ2-7, the complete variable domain reads DTGVSQNPRHKITKRGQNVTFRCDPISEHNRLYWYRQTLGQGPEFLTYFQNEAQLEKSRLLSDRFSAERPKGSFSTLEIQRTEQGDSAMYLCASSIPGQGYEQYFGPGTRLTVT.

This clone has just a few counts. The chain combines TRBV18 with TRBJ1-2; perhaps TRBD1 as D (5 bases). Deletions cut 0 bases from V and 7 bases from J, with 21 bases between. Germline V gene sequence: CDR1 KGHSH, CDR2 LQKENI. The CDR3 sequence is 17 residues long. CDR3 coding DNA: TGTGCCAGCTCACCACCTGGGGGGTCGACCCCGTTGCGTGGCTACACCTTC. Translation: CASSPPGGSTPLRGYTF. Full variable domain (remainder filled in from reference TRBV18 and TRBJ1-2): NAGVMQNPRHLVRRRGQEARLRCSPMKGHSHVYWYRQLPEEGLKFMVYLQKENIIDESGMPKERFSAEFPKEGPSILRIQQVVRGDSAAYFCASSPPGGSTPLRGYTFGSGTRLTVV.

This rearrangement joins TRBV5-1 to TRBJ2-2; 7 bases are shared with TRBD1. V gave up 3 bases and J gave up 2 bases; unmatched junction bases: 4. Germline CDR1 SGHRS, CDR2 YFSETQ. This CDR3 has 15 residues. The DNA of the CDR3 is TGCGCCAGCAGCTACCGACAGGGAAACACCGGGGAGCTGTTTTTT. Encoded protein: CASSYRQGNTGELFF.

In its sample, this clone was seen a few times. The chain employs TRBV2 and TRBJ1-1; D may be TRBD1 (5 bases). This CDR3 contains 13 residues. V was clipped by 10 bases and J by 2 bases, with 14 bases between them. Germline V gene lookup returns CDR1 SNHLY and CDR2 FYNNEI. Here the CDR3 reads CANRRQTNTEAFF. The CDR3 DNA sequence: TGTGCCAACAGGAGACAGACCAACACTGAAGCTTTCTTT.

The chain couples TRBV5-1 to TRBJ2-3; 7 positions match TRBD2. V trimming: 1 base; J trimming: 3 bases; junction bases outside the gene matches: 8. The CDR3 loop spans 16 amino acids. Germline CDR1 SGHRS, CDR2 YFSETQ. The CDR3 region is CASSLRGEGGTDTQYF. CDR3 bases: TGCGCCAGCAGCTTGAGAGGGGAGGGTGGTACAGATACGCAGTATTTT. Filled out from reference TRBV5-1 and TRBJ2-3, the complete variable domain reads KAGVTQTPRYLIKTRGQQVTLSCSPISGHRSVSWYQQTPGQGLQFLFEYFSETQRNKGNFPGRFSGRQFSNSRSEMNVSTLELGDSALYLCASSLRGEGGTDTQYFGPGTRLTVL.

Here the CDR3 reads CASSLQENTGELFF. The CDR3 DNA follows: TGTGCCAGCAGCTTACAGGAGAACACCGGGGAGCTGTTTTTT. The chain couples TRBV7-7 to TRBJ2-2; D gene ambiguous. Germline loops: CDR1 SSHAT, CDR2 FNYEAQ (reference sequence). V shed 2 bases and J shed 1 base, with 5 bases lying between them. The CDR3 covers 14 residues.

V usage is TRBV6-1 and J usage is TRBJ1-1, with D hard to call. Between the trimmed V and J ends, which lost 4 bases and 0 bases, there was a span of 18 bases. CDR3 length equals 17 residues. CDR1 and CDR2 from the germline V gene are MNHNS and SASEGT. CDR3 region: CASSGRSLTPLNTEAFF. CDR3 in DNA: TGTGCCAGCAGTGGGCGATCTCTCACGCCTTTGAACACTGAAGCTTTCTTT.

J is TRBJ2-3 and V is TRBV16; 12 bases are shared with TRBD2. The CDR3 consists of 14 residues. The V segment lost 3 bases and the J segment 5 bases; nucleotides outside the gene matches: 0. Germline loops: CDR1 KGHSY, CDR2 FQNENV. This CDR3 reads CASSQTSGRDTQYF. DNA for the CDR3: TGTGCCAGCAGCCAGACTAGCGGGAGAGATACGCAGTATTTT.

This chain's CDR3 is CARSSGGQACSGANVLTF. The CDR3 nucleotides are TGTGCCAGAAGCTCTGGCGGACAGGCGTGTTCTGGGGCCAACGTCCTGACTTTC. V and J are TRBV5-3 and TRBJ2-6, with 7 positions matching TRBD1. TRBV5-3 is an ORF, and what it does is uncertain. The length of the CDR3 is 18 residues. V shed 3 bases and J 1 base; nucleotides not matched to a gene: 10.

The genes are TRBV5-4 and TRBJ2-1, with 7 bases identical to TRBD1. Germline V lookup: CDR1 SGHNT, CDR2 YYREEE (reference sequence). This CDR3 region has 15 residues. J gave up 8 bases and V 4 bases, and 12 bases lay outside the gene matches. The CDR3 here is CASSGRQGATDEQFF. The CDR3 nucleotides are TGTGCCAGCAGCGGCAGACAGGGAGCAACAGATGAGCAGTTCTTC.

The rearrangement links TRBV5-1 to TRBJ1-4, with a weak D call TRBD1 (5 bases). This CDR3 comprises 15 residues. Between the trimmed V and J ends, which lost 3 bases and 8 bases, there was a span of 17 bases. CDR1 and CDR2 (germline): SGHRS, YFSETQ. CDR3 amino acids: CASSSFGGGAEKLFF. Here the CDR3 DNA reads TGCGCCAGCAGCTCGTTCGGCGGGGGAGCCGAAAAACTGTTTTTT.

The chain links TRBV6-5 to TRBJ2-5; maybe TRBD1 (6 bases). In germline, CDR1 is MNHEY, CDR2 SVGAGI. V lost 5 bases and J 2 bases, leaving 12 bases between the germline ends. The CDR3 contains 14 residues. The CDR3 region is CASSAYRAQETQYF. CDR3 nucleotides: TGTGCCAGCAGTGCGTACAGGGCGCAAGAGACCCAGTACTTC.

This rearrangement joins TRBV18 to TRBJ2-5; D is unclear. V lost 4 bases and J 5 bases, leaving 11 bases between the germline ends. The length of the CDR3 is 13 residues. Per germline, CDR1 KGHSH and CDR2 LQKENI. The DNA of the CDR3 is TGTGCCAGCTCACTCGGCTTGAAGGAGACCCAGTACTTC. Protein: CASSLGLKETQYF.

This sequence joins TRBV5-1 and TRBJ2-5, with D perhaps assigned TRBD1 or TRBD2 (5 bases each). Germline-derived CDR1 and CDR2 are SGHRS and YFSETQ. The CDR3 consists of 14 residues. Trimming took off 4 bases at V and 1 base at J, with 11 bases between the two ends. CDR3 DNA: TGCGCCAGCAGCCCGGCTGGGACCCAAGAGACCCAGTACTTC. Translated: CASSPAGTQETQYF. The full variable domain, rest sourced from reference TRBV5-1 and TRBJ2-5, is KAGVTQTPRYLIKTRGQQVTLSCSPISGHRSVSWYQQTPGQGLQFLFEYFSETQRNKGNFPGRFSGRQFSNSRSEMNVSTLELGDSALYLCASSPAGTQETQYFGPGTRLLVL.